This TCR beta chain was captured by sequencing in a study of cytomegalovirus exposure and HLA in healthy donors. Study-wide points: Information on immune exposure was restricted to one variable (CMV serostatus). In vitro confirmation showed three CMV-associated chains to be CMV antigen specific.

The CDR3 contains 15 residues. Trimming left V 5 bases short and J 5 bases short, with 16 bases between. Looked up from germline, CDR1 is SEHNR and CDR2 is FQNEAQ (reference sequence). The study ran its PCR with 60 Vbeta and 13 Jbeta primers. Clones were sequenced by immunoSEQ multiplex PCR, and TCRdb holds only the in-frame ones, with some missing. Found here are under 250,000 clones, approximately 80% of them singletons; the top ten hold roughly 0.66%. Concerning this clone: Its specificity is unknown.

Those who donated were healthy bone marrow donors. Donors sampled were nominally healthy, though unrecorded immune exposures were likely. The rearrangement links TRBV7-9 to TRBJ1-5, with a weak D call TRBD1 (6 bases). Sequenced input: PBMCs. The sequence was collected from a boy aged 2 to 10 in good health and CMV-seronegative. The CDR3 region has the DNA TGTGCCAGCAGCCCCGACAGGTTGGGAGATCAGCCCCAGCATTTT. This encodes CASSPDRLGDQPQHF.